The TCR beta chain described here comes from a study of cytomegalovirus exposure and HLA in healthy donors. Germline V gene lookup returns CDR1 SGDLS and CDR2 YYNGEE. V trimming: 3 bases; J trimming: 4 bases; junction bases outside the gene matches: 4. This CDR3 comprises 14 residues. Data came from immunoSEQ multiplex PCR; TCRdb stores just in-frame clones and leaves some out. The top ten hold 1.5% to 2% of the sample, which has about 150,000 clones, roughly 93% seen once. This clonotype originated in a man aged 18 to 29 in good health and CMV-seropositive. Sequenced: PBMCs. The chain combines TRBV9 with TRBJ1-1, with 9 bases that match TRBD1. As DNA, the CDR3 is TGTGCCAGCAGCGCCACGACAGGGGGCACTGAAGCTTTCTTT. This translates into CASSATTGGTEAFF.